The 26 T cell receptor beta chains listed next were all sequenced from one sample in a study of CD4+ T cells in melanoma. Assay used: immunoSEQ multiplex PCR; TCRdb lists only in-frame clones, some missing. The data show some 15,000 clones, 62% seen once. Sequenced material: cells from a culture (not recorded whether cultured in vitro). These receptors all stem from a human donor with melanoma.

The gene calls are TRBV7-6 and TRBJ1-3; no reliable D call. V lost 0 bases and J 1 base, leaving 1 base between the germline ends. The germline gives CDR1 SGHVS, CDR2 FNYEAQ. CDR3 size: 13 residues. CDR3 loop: CASSLASGNTIYF. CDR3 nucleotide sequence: TGTGCCAGCAGCTTAGCATCTGGAAACACCATATATTTT. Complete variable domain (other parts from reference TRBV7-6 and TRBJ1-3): GAGVSQSPRYKVTKRGQDVALRCDPISGHVSLYWYRQALGQGPEFLTYFNYEAQQDKSGLPNDRFSAERPEGSISTLTIQRTEQRDSAMYRCASSLASGNTIYFGEGSWLTVV.

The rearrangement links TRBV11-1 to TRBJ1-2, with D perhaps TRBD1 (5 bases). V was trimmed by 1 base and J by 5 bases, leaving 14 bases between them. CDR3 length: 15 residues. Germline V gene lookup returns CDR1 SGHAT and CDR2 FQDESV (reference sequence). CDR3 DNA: TGTGCCAGCAGCTTAGATGCGGGCGGACAATATGGCTACACCTTC. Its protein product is CASSLDAGGQYGYTF.

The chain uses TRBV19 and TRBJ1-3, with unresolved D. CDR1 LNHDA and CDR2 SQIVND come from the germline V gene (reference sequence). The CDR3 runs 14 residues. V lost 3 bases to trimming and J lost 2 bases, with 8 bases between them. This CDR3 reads CASSITSTGNTIYF. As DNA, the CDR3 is TGTGCCAGTAGTATCACCAGTACTGGAAACACCATATATTTT.

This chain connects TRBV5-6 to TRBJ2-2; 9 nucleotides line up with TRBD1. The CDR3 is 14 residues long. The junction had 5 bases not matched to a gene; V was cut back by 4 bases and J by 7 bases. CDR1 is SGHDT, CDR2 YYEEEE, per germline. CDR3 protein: CASSQQGAGGELFF. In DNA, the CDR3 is TGTGCCAGCAGCCAACAGGGGGCAGGCGGGGAGCTGTTTTTT. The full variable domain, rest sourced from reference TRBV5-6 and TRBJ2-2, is DAGVTQSPTHLIKTRGQQVTLRCSPKSGHDTVSWYQQALGQGPQFIFQYYEEEERQRGNFPDRFSGHQFPNYSSELNVNALLLGDSALYLCASSQQGAGGELFFGEGSRLTVL.

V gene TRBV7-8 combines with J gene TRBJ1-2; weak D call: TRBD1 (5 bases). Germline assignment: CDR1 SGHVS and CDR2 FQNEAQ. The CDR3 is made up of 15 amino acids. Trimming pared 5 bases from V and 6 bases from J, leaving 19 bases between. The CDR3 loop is CASSQLGGVEDGYTF. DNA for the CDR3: TGTGCCAGCAGCCAGCTAGGAGGGGTAGAGGATGGCTACACCTTC. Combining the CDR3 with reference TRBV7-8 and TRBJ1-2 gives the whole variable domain GAGVSQSPRYKVAKRGQDVALRCDPISGHVSLFWYQQALGQGPEFLTYFQNEAQLDKSGLPSDRFFAERPEGSVSTLKIQRTQQEDSAVYLCASSQLGGVEDGYTFGSGTRLTVV.

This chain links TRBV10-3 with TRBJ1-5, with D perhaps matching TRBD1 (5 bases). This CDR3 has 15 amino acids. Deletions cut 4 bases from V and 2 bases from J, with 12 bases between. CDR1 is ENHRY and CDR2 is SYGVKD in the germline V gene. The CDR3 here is CAISGEGSGNQPQHF. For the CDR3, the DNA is TGTGCCATCAGTGGCGAGGGGTCGGGCAATCAGCCCCAGCATTTT.

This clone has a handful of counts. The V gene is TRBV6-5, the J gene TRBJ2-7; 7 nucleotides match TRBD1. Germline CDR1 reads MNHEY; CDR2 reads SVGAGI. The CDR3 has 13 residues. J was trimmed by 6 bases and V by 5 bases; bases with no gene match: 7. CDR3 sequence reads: CASSLHHRGEQYF. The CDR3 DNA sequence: TGTGCCAGCAGTCTCCACCACAGGGGCGAGCAGTACTTC.

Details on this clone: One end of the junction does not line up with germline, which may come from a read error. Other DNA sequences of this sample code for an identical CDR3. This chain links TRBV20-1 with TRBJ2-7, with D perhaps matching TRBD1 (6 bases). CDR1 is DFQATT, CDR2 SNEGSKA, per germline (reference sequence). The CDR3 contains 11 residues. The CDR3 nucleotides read TGTAGTGCAAGGACAGCTCGGGAGCAGTACTTC. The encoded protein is CSARTAREQYF.

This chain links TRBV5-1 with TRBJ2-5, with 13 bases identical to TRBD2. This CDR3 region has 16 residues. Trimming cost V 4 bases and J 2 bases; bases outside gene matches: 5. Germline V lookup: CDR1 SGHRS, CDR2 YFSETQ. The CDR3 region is CASSPGTSGEQETQYF. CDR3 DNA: TGCGCCAGCAGCCCCGGGACTAGCGGGGAACAAGAGACCCAGTACTTC.

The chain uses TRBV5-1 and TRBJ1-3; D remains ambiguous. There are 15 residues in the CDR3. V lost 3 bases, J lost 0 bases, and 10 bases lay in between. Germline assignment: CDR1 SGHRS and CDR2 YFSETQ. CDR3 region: CASSSDPFSGNTIYF. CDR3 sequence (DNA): TGCGCCAGCAGCTCCGACCCCTTCTCTGGAAACACCATATATTTT.

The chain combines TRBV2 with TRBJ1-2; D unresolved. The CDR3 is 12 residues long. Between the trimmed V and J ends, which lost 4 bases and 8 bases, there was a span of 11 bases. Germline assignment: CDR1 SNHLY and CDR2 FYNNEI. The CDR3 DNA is TGTGCCAGCAGTGTATTGTGGCCCGGCTACACCTTC. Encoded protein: CASSVLWPGYTF.

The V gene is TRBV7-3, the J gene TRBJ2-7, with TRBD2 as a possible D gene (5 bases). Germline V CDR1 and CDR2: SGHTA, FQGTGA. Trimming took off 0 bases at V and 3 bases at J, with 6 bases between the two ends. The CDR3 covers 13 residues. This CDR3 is CASSLTAGYEQYF. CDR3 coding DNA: TGTGCCAGCAGCTTAACGGCGGGCTACGAGCAGTACTTC.

The CDR3 DNA sequence: TGCGCCAGCAGCCAAAGCGCCACCACCTACCACGAGCAGTACTTC. It encodes CASSQSATTYHEQYF. The rearrangement uses TRBV4-1 and TRBJ2-7, with D unresolved. This CDR3 region has 15 residues. Germline V gene data show CDR1 as MGHRA and CDR2 as YSYEKL. Trimming stripped 2 bases from V and 5 bases from J, with 16 bases between.

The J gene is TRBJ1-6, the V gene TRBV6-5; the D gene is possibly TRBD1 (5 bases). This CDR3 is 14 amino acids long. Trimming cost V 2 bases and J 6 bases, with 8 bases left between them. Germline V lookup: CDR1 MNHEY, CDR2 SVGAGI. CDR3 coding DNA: TGTGCCAGCAGTTACCGGGACCTTAATTCACCCCTCCACTTT. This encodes CASSYRDLNSPLHF.

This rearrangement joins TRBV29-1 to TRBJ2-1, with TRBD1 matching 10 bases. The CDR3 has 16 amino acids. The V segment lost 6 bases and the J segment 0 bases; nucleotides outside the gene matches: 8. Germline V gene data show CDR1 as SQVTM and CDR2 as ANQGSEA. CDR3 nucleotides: TGCAGCGTGGCCGGGACAGGGGCGTTCTCCTACAATGAGCAGTTCTTC. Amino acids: CSVAGTGAFSYNEQFF.

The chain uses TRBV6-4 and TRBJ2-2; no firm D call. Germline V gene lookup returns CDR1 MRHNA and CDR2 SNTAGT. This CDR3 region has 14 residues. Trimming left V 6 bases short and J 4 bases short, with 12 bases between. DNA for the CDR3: TGTGCCAGCAGAGTAGGGCGAGCCACCGGGGAGCTGTTTTTT. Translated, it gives CASRVGRATGELFF.

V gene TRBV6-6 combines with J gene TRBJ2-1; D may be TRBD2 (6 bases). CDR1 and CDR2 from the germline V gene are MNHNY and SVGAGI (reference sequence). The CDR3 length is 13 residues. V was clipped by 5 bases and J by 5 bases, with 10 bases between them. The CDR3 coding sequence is TGTGCCAGCAGTAAACTAGCAGACAATGAGCAGTTCTTC. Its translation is CASSKLADNEQFF.

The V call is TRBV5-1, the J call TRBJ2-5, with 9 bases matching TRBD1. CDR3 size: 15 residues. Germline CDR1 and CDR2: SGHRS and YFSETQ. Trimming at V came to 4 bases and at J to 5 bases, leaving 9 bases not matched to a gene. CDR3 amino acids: CASSGPGQGLETQYF. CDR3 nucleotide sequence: TGCGCCAGCAGCGGCCCGGGACAGGGTTTGGAGACCCAGTACTTC.

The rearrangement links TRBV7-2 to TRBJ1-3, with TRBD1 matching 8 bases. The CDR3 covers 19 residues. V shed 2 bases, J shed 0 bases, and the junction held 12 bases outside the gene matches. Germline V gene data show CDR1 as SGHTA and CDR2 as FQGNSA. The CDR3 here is CASSLYAGGAIGSGNTIYF. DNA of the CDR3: TGTGCCAGCAGCTTATACGCAGGGGGCGCTATCGGCTCTGGAAACACCATATATTTT.

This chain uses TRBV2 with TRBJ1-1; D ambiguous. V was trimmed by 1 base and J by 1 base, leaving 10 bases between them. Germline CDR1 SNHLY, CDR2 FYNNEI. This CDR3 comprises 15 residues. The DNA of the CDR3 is TGTGCCAGCAGTGAAGGAGAGGGCGCGAACACTGAAGCTTTCTTT. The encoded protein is CASSEGEGANTEAFF.

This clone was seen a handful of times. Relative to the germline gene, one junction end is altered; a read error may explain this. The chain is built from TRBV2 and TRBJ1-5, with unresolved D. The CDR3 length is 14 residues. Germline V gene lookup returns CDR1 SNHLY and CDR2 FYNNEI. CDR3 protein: CASSEGSGLQSQHF. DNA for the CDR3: TGTGCCAGCAGTGAAGGGTCCGGGCTTCAGTCCCAGCATTTT.

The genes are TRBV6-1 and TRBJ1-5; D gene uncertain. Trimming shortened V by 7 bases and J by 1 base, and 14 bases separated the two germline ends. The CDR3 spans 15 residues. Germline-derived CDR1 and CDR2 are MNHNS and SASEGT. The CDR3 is CASTSLAGSNQPQHF. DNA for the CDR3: TGTGCCAGCACCAGCCTCGCGGGGAGCAATCAGCCCCAGCATTTT.

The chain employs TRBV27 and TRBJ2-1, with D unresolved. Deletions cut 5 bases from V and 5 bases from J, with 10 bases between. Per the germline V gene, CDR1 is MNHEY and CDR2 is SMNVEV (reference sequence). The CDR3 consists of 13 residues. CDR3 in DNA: TGTGCCAGCAGTGGTACCTGGGACAATGAGCAGTTCTTC. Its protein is CASSGTWDNEQFF.

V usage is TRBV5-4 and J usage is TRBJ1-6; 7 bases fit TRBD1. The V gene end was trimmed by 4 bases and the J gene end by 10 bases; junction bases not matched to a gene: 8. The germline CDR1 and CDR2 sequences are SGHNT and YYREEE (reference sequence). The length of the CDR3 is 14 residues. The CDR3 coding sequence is TGTGCCAGCAGCCTCGACAGGGTGAGCTCACCCCTCCACTTT. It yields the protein CASSLDRVSSPLHF.

CDR3 DNA: TGTGCCATCAGCGGAAGCCGAGAGACCCAGTACTTC. Protein sequence: CAISGSRETQYF. The genes are TRBV10-3 and TRBJ2-5; D unresolved. V dropped 6 bases and J dropped 4 bases, with 9 bases sitting between them. The CDR3 extends over 12 amino acids. Germline V lookup: CDR1 ENHRY, CDR2 SYGVKD.

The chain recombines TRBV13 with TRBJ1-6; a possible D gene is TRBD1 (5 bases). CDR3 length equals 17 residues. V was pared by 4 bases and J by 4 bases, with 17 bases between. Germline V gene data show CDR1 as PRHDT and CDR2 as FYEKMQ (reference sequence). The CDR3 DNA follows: TGTGCCAGCAGCTCACGGCGGGGCGGGGCGTATAATTCACCCCTCCACTTT. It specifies CASSSRRGGAYNSPLHF.